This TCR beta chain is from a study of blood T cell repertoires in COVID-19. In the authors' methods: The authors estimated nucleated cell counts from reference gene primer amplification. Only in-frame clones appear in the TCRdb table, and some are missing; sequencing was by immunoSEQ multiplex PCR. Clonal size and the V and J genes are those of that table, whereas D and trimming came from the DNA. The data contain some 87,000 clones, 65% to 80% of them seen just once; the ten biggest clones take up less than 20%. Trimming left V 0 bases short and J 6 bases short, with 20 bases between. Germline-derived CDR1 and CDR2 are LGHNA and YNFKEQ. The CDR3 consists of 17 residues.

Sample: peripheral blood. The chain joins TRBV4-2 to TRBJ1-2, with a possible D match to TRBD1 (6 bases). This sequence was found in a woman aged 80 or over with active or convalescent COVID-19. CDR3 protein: CASSQDDQTGLPHGYTF. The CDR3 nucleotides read TGTGCCAGCAGCCAAGATGACCAGACAGGCTTACCCCATGGCTACACCTTC.